This T cell receptor (beta chain) derives from a study of T-cell memory formation after mild COVID-19. V was clipped by 4 bases and J by 3 bases; unmatched bases: 3. The CDR3 runs to 13 residues. Per the germline V gene, CDR1 is MNHEY and CDR2 is SVGAGI. This clonotype was found a few times. From the 5' RACE reads, TCRdb called clonotypes with MiXCR, one entry per CDR3 protein. The repertoire holds a few hundred thousand distinct CDR3 sequences, with around a fifth as singletons. This clonotype was obtained from a young man who had mild COVID-19 (a few samples of this study predate the infection). Cell type and time point are not known. V gene TRBV6-5 combines with J gene TRBJ2-7; 7 nucleotides line up with TRBD1. Sequences were obtained from PBMCs or a T cell subset sorted from them (not recorded which). CDR3 region: CASSSGQRYEQYF. The CDR3 nucleotides read TGTGCCAGCAGTTCGGGACAGCGCTACGAGCAGTACTTC.